This is a list of T cell receptor beta chains from one sample in a study of glioma-infiltrating T cells. Each CDR3 protein gets one entry after TCRdb re-called the multiplex PCR reads with MiXCR. The profile covers over 100,000 distinct CDR3 sequences, with 20% to 30% appearing a single time and roughly 30% taken by the ten largest. Sequenced material: glioma tissue, nonneoplastic brain tissue, or PBMCs (not recorded which). These receptors all come from a human donor with low-grade glioma or glioblastoma, undergoing nonglioma brain surgery, or in good health (not recorded which). CDR3s include the opening cysteine and the closing phenylalanine or tryptophan. A D gene is named only where the DNA matches it firmly. The size field is filled for only some rows; it gives once, few, many or a size class.

size,V,J,D,DNA,CDR3
many,TRBV10-2,TRBJ2-7,TRBD1,TGCGCCAGCAGCACAAGGACAGGGGGAGAGCAGTACTTC,CASSTRTGGEQYF
many,TRBV20-1,TRBJ1-1,-,TGCAGTGCCCAACGGGGGGGGAGGAGAGCTTTCTTT,CSAQRGGRRAFF
many,TRBV15,TRBJ2-1,-,TGTGCCACCAGCAGAGCCCTCTCGAGCTCCTACAATGAGCAGTTCTTC,CATSRALSSSYNEQFF
once,TRBV11-2,TRBJ2-7,TRBD1,TGTGCCAGCAGGACCGGACAGGGCTACGAGCAGTACTTC,CASRTGQGYEQYF
-,TRBV24-1,TRBJ2-5,-,TGTGCCACCAGTGATATTGGGACCGCCAGGACCCAGTACTTC,CATSDIGTARTQYF
many,TRBV20-1,TRBJ1-1,TRBD1,TGCAGTGCTAGGCTAGGACAGGGGAACACTGAAGCTTTCTTT,CSARLGQGNTEAFF
few,TRBV7-8,TRBJ2-1,TRBD1,TGTGCCAGCAGCTTAGCCCGGGACAGGGCGTTGGATGAGCAGTTCTTC,CASSLARDRALDEQFF
many,TRBV24-1,TRBJ1-1,-,TGTGCCACCAGAGACAGGTGGAACACTGAAGCTTTCTTT,CATRDRWNTEAFF
few,TRBV7-2,TRBJ1-5,TRBD1,TGTGCCAGCAGCTTAGCCGGCGTACAGGGGGACAGACTTAATCAGCCCCAGCATTTT,CASSLAGVQGDRLNQPQHF
many,TRBV24-1,TRBJ2-3,TRBD2,TGTGCCACCAGTGATCCGGGACTAGCGGGAGATACGCAGTATTTT,CATSDPGLAGDTQYF
-,TRBV29-1,TRBJ1-1,TRBD1,TGCAGCGTTGAGGGTACCGACAGGGACCCGAGGAACACTGAAGCTTTCTTT,CSVEGTDRDPRNTEAFF
few,TRBV4-2,TRBJ2-1,TRBD2,TGTGCCAGCAGCCAAGTTTCGGGACTAGCGGTCTACAATGAGCAGTTCTTC,CASSQVSGLAVYNEQFF
many,TRBV29-1,TRBJ2-3,-,TGCAGCGGGCTGGAGATGAGCAGACCCACAGATACGCAGTATTTT,CSGLEMSRPTDTQYF
many,TRBV10-2,TRBJ1-5,-,TGCGCCAGCAGTGAGGTCAGGAATCAGCCCCAGCATTTT,CASSEVRNQPQHF
once,TRBV6-2/TRBV6-3,TRBJ1-5,TRBD1,TGTTCCAGTAGCTCCGGGACAGGAGACTATAGCAATCAGCCCCAGCATTTT,CSSSSGTGDYSNQPQHF
-,TRBV5-1,TRBJ1-1,-,TGCGCCAGCAGCCCAACAGGGAAAACTGAAGCTTTCTTT,CASSPTGKTEAFF
many,TRBV25-1,TRBJ2-7,-,TGTGCCAGCAGTGAAATCAGGGAAACCTACGAGCAGTACTTC,CASSEIRETYEQYF